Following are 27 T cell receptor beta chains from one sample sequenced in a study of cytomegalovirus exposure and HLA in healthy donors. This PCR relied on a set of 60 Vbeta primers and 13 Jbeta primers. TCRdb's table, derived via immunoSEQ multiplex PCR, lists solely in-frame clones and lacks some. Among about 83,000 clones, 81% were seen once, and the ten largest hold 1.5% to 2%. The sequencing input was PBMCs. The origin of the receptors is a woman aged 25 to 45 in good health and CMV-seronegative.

CDR3 DNA: TGTGCCAGTAGTATGGTAGGGGTTGGACGTTCCGGGGAGCTGTTTTTT. Translation: CASSMVGVGRSGELFF. The chain couples TRBV19 to TRBJ2-2, with a possible D match to TRBD1 (5 bases). CDR1 and CDR2 from the germline V gene are LNHDA and SQIVND (reference sequence). This CDR3 has 16 amino acids. Trimming took off 3 bases at V and 6 bases at J, with 17 bases between the two ends.

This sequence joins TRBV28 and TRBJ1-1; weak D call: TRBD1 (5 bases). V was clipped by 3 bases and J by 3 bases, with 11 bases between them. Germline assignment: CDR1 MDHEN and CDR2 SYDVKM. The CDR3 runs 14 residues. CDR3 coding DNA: TGTGCCAGCAGTTTCGCAGGGAGGGACACTGAAGCTTTCTTT. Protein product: CASSFAGRDTEAFF. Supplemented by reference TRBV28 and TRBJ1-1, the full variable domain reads DVKVTQSSRYLVKRTGEKVFLECVQDMDHENMFWYRQDPGLGLRLIYFSYDVKMKEKGDIPEGYSVSREKKERFSLILESASTNQTSMYLCASSFAGRDTEAFFGQGTRLTVV.

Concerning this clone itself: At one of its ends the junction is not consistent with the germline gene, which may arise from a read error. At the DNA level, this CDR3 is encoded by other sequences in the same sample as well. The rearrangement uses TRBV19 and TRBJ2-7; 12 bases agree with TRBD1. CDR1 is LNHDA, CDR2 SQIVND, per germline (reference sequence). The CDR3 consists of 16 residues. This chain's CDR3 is CASSLPGQGASYEQYF. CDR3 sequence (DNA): TGCGCCAGTAGTTTACCGGGACAGGGGGCCTCCTACGAGCAGTACTTC.

CDR3 protein: CASSRRERGQVQYF. The CDR3 DNA sequence: TGTGCCAGCAGCCGAAGGGAAAGGGGTCAAGTTCAGTACTTC. The chain links TRBV21-1 to TRBJ2-4; the D call in the table, TRBD1, was not verified against the DNA. TRBV21-1 is a listed pseudogene. The CDR3 is made up of 14 amino acids.

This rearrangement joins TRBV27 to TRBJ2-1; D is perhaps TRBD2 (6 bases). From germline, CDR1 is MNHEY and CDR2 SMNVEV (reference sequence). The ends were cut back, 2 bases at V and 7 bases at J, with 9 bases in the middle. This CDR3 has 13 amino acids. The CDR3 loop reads CASSLGGPNEQFF. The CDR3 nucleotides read TGTGCCAGCAGTTTAGGAGGGCCGAATGAGCAGTTCTTC.

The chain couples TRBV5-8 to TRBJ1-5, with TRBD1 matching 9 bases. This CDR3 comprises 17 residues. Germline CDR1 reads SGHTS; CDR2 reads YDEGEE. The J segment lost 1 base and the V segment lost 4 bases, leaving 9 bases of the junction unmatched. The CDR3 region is CASSLRGQGLSNQPQHF. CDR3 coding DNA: TGTGCCAGCAGCCTAAGGGGACAGGGATTGAGCAATCAGCCCCAGCATTTT.

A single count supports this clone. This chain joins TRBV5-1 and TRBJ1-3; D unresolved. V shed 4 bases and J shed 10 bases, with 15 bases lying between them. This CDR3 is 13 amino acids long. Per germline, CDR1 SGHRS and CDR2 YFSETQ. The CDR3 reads CASSPSGGGTIYF. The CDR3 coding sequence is TGCGCCAGCAGCCCCTCAGGTGGTGGTACCATATATTTT.

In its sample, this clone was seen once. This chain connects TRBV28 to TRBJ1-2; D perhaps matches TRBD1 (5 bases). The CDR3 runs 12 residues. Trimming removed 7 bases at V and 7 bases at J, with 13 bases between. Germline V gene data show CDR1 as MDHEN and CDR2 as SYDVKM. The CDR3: CASTRGTLGYTF. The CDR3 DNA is TGTGCCAGCACCCGAGGGACTCTTGGCTACACCTTC.

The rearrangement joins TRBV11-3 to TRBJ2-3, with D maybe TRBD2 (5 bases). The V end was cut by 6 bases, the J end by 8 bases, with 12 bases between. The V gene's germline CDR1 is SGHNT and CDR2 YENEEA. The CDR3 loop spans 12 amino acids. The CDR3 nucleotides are TGTGCCAGCAGAGGAAAAGAGGGTACGCAGTATTTT. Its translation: CASRGKEGTQYF.

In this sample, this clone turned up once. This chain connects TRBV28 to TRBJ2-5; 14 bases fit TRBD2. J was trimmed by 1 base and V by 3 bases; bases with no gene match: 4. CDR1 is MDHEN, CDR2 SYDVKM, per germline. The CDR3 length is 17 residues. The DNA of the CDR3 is TGTGCCAGCAGTTTGTGGACTAGCGGGAGGTTCCAAGAGACCCAGTACTTC. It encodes CASSLWTSGRFQETQYF.

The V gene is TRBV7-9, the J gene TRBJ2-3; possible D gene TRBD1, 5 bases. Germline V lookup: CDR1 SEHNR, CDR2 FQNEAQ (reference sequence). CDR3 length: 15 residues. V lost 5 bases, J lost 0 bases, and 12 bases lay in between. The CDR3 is CASSPQASSTDTQYF. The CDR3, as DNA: TGTGCCAGCAGCCCACAGGCCTCTAGCACAGATACGCAGTATTTT. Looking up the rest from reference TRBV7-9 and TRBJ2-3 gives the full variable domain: DTGVSQNPRHKITKRGQNVTFRCDPISEHNRLYWYRQTLGQGPEFLTYFQNEAQLEKSRLLSDRFSAERPKGSFSTLEIQRTEQGDSAMYLCASSPQASSTDTQYFGPGTRLTVL.

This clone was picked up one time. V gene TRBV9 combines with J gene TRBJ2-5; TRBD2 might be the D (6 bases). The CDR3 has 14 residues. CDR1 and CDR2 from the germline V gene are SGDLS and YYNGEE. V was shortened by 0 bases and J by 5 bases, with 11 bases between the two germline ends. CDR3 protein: CASSVEGGKETQYF. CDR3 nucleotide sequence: TGTGCCAGCAGCGTAGAGGGCGGGAAGGAGACCCAGTACTTC.

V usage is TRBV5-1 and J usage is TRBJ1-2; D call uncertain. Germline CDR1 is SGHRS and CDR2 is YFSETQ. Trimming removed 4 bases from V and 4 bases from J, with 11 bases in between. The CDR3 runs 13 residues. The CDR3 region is CASSPGTAYGYTF. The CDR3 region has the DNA TGCGCCAGCAGCCCGGGAACAGCCTATGGCTACACCTTC. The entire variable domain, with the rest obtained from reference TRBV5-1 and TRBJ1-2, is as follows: KAGVTQTPRYLIKTRGQQVTLSCSPISGHRSVSWYQQTPGQGLQFLFEYFSETQRNKGNFPGRFSGRQFSNSRSEMNVSTLELGDSALYLCASSPGTAYGYTFGSGTRLTVV.

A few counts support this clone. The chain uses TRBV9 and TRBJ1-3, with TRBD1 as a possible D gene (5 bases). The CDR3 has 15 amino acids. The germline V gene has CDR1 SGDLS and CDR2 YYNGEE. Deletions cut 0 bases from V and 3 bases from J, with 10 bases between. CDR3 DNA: TGTGCCAGCAGCGTAGCACAGGTAGATGGAAACACCATATATTTT. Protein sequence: CASSVAQVDGNTIYF.

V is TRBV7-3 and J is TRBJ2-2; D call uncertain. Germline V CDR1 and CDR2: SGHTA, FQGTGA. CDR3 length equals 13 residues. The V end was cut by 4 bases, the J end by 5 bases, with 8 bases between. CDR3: CASSSTRTGELFF. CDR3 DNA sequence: TGTGCCAGCAGCTCTACGAGAACCGGGGAGCTGTTTTTT.

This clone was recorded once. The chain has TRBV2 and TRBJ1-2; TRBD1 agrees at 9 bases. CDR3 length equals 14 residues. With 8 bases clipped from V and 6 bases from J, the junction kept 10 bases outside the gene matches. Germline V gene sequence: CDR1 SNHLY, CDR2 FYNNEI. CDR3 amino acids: CASGDRAFSHGYTF. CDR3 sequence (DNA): TGTGCCAGCGGGGACAGGGCCTTTTCTCATGGCTACACCTTC.

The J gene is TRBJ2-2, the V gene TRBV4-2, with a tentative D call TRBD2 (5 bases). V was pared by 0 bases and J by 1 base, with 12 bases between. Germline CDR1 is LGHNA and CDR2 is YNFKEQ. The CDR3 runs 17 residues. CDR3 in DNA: TGTGCCAGCAGCCAAGATCTCGGGGTAGTGAACACCGGGGAGCTGTTTTTT. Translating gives CASSQDLGVVNTGELFF.

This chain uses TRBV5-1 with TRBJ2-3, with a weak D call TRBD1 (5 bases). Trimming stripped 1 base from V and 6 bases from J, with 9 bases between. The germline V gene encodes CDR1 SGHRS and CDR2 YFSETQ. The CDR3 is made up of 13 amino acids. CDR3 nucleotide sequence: TGCGCCAGCAGCTTGACAGGTGGGGATACGCAGTATTTT. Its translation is CASSLTGGDTQYF.

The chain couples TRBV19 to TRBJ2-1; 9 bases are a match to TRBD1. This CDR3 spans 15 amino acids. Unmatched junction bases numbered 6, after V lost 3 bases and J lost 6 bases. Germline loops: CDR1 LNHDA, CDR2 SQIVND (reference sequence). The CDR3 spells CASSMSGQGSNEQFF. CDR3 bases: TGTGCCAGTAGTATGTCGGGACAGGGCTCCAATGAGCAGTTCTTC. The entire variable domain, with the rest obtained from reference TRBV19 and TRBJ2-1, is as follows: DGGITQSPKYLFRKEGQNVTLSCEQNLNHDAMYWYRQDPGQGLRLIYYSQIVNDFQKGDIAEGYSVSREKKESFPLTVTSAQKNPTAFYLCASSMSGQGSNEQFFGPGTRLTVL.

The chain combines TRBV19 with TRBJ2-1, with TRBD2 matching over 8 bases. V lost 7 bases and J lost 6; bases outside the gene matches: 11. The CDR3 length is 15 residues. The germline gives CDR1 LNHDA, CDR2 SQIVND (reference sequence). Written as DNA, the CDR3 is TGTGCCAGTAAGGCGGGGGGACTACTAGTCAATGAGCAGTTCTTC. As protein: CASKAGGLLVNEQFF. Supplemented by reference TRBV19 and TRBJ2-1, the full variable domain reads DGGITQSPKYLFRKEGQNVTLSCEQNLNHDAMYWYRQDPGQGLRLIYYSQIVNDFQKGDIAEGYSVSREKKESFPLTVTSAQKNPTAFYLCASKAGGLLVNEQFFGPGTRLTVL.

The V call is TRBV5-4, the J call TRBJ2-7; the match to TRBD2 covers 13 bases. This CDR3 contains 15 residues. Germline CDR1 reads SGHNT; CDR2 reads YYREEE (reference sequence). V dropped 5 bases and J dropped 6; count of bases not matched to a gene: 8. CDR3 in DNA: TGTGCCAGCAGGGGTCCGGGACTAGCGGGATCCGAGCAGTACTTC. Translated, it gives CASRGPGLAGSEQYF. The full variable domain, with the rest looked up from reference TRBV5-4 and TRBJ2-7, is ETGVTQSPTHLIKTRGQQVTLRCSSQSGHNTVSWYQQALGQGPQFIFQYYREEENGRGNFPPRFSGLQFPNYSSELNVNALELDDSALYLCASRGPGLAGSEQYFGPGTRLTVT.

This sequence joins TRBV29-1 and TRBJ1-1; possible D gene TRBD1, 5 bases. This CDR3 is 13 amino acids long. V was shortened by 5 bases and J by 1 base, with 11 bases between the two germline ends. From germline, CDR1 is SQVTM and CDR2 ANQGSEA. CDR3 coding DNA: TGCAGCGTTTCTCCCACAGGGAACACTGAAGCTTTCTTT. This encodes CSVSPTGNTEAFF.

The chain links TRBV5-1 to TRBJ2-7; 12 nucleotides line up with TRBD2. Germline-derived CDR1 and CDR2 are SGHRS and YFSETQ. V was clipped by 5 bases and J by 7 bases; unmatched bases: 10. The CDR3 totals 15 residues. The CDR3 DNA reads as TGCGCCAGCAGTTACCTAGCGGGAGGGCCCAGGGAGCAGTACTTC. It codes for CASSYLAGGPREQYF. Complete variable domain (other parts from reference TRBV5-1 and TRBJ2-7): KAGVTQTPRYLIKTRGQQVTLSCSPISGHRSVSWYQQTPGQGLQFLFEYFSETQRNKGNFPGRFSGRQFSNSRSEMNVSTLELGDSALYLCASSYLAGGPREQYFGPGTRLTVT.

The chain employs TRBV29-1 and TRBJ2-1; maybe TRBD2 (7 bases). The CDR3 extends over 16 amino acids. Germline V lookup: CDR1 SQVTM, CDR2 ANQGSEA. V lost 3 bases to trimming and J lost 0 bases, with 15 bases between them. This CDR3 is CSVDKGGVDSYNEQFF. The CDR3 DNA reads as TGCAGCGTTGATAAGGGGGGGGTTGACTCCTACAATGAGCAGTTCTTC.

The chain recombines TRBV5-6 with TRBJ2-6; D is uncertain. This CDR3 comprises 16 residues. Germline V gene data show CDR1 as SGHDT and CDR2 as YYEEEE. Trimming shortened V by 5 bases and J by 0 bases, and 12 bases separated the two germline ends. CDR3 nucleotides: TGTGCCAGCAGTGGGCGTATGGGCTCTGGGGCCAACGTCCTGACTTTC. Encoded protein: CASSGRMGSGANVLTF.

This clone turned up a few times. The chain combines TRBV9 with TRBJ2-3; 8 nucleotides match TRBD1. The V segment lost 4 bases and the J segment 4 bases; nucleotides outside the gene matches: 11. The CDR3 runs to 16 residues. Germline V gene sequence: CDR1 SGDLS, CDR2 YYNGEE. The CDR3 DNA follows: TGTGCCAGCAGCACATCGGACAGGGCCTGGTCAGATACGCAGTATTTT. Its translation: CASSTSDRAWSDTQYF.

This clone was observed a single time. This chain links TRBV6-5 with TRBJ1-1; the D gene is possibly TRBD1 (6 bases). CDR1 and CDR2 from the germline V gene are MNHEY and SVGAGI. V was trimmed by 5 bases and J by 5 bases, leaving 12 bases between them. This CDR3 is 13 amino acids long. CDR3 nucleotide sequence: TGTGCCAGCAGTAGGACAGTGGGGACTGAAGCTTTCTTT. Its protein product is CASSRTVGTEAFF.